The 22 T cell receptor beta chains reported below all come from one sample, sequenced in a study of OX40 agonist ivuxolimab in advanced cancers. Data came from immunoSEQ multiplex PCR; TCRdb stores just in-frame clones and leaves some out. The data contain more than 45,000 clones, 75% to 85% of them seen just once; the ten biggest clones take up more than 0.65%. The sample here was CD4+ or CD8+ T cells sorted from blood, taken in a trial of the OX40 agonist ivuxolimab. These receptors all come from an adult with an advanced solid tumor such as melanoma, head and neck, liver or kidney cancer.

The chain joins TRBV5-6 to TRBJ2-3; D unresolved. Trimming took off 1 base at V and 6 bases at J, with 15 bases between the two ends. Germline-derived CDR1 and CDR2 are SGHDT and YYEEEE. This CDR3 comprises 15 residues. This chain's CDR3 is CASSLLGTTRDTQYF. CDR3 nucleotides: TGTGCCAGCAGCTTGCTGGGAACCACACGGGATACGCAGTATTTT.

By proportion, this clone is medium-sized. The chain has TRBV7-9 and TRBJ2-1; tentatively, D is TRBD2 (5 bases). The ends were cut back, 5 bases at V and 0 bases at J, with 14 bases in the middle. Germline loops: CDR1 SEHNR, CDR2 FQNEAQ (reference sequence). The CDR3 extends over 16 amino acids. CDR3 sequence: CASSLESGSSYNEQFF. CDR3 nucleotides: TGTGCCAGCAGCCTGGAGAGCGGTAGCTCCTACAATGAGCAGTTCTTC.

The V gene is TRBV6-1, the J gene TRBJ2-3, with D possibly called TRBD1 or TRBD2 (5 bases each). With 1 base removed from V and 2 bases from J, the gap between germline ends came to 10 bases. This CDR3 region has 15 residues. The germline CDR1 and CDR2 sequences are MNHNS and SASEGT. The chain's CDR3 is CASSEGGRHTDTQYF. CDR3 DNA sequence: TGTGCCAGCAGTGAAGGGGGACGCCACACAGATACGCAGTATTTT.

This clone was seen a single time. The chain combines TRBV6-1 with TRBJ2-1; tentative D call: TRBD2 (6 bases). The ends were cut back, 8 bases at V and 1 base at J, with 9 bases in the middle. CDR3 length: 13 amino acids. CDR1 MNHNS and CDR2 SASEGT come from the germline V gene. CDR3: CASVRGSYNEQFF. CDR3 bases: TGTGCCAGCGTCCGGGGGTCCTACAATGAGCAGTTCTTC.

The rearrangement links TRBV9 to TRBJ1-1; possible D gene TRBD1, 5 bases. Germline values: CDR1 SGDLS, CDR2 YYNGEE. This CDR3 is 16 amino acids long. V was cut by 4 bases and J by 0 bases, with 16 bases left in between. In nucleotides, the CDR3 is TGTGCCAGCAGCCAGAGGAAAGGGGACGTGAACACTGAAGCTTTCTTT. Translation gives CASSQRKGDVNTEAFF.

The sample holds a few counts of this clone. V usage is TRBV15 and J usage is TRBJ1-2, with D possibly being TRBD1 (6 bases). The germline V and J ends were trimmed by 6 bases and 0 bases, with 11 bases remaining between them. The CDR3 totals 14 residues. Germline V gives CDR1 LNHNV, CDR2 YYDKDF (reference sequence). CDR3 protein: CATRSTGTNYGYTF. The CDR3, as DNA: TGTGCCACCAGGTCGACAGGCACTAACTATGGCTACACCTTC.

The rearrangement links TRBV27 to TRBJ2-1; 11 positions agree with TRBD2. CDR1 MNHEY and CDR2 SMNVEV come from the germline V gene (reference sequence). The ends lost 6 bases at V and 10 bases at J; junction bases unmatched: 8. The CDR3 is 14 residues long. The CDR3 region has the DNA TGTGCCAGCAGCCTTAGCGGGGGGGCATGGGAGCAGTTCTTC. Translation: CASSLSGGAWEQFF.

The chain recombines TRBV19 with TRBJ1-2, with 10 bases identical to TRBD1. This CDR3 contains 14 residues. After removal of 5 bases from V and 3 bases from J, the junction contained 3 bases not matched to a gene. Germline V CDR1 and CDR2: LNHDA, SQIVND (reference sequence). CDR3 nucleotides: TGTGCCAGTAGTGCCGGGACAGGGGACTATGGCTACACCTTC. Protein: CASSAGTGDYGYTF.

V usage is TRBV6-6 and J usage is TRBJ1-4, with D hard to call. This CDR3 region has 12 residues. Deletions cut 5 bases from V and 7 bases from J, with 8 bases between. Germline CDR1 MNHNY, CDR2 SVGAGI (reference sequence). CDR3 sequence (DNA): TGTGCCAGCAGTCGGTCAGGTGAAAAACTGTTTTTT. Translating gives CASSRSGEKLFF.

This chain connects TRBV6-4 to TRBJ2-3; D remains unclear. Germline V CDR1 and CDR2: MRHNA, SNTAGT. Trimming shortened V by 5 bases and J by 5 bases, and 11 bases separated the two germline ends. The CDR3 sequence is 13 residues long. The CDR3 DNA follows: TGTGCCAGCAGTATGGATGCTGGAGATACGCAGTATTTT. This codes for CASSMDAGDTQYF.

The rearrangement joins TRBV4-1 to TRBJ2-7; D is unresolved. Germline values: CDR1 MGHRA, CDR2 YSYEKL. V lost 0 bases and J lost 3, with 6 bases in between. This CDR3 is 13 amino acids long. In DNA, the CDR3 is TGCGCCAGCAGCCAAGATCTACACTACGAGCAGTACTTC. This gives the protein CASSQDLHYEQYF.

The chain has TRBV2 and TRBJ1-3; D is ambiguous. The V end lost 6 bases, the J end lost 7 bases, and 13 bases lay between the germline ends. The CDR3 spans 13 residues. Germline CDR1 is SNHLY and CDR2 is FYNNEI. CDR3 residues: CASSATDGNTIYF. For the CDR3, the DNA is TGTGCCAGCAGCGCAACGGACGGTAACACCATATATTTT.

This chain joins TRBV6-1 and TRBJ1-6; D gene uncertain. V was cut by 7 bases and J by 6 bases, with 13 bases left in between. Germline V gene lookup returns CDR1 MNHNS and CDR2 SASEGT. This CDR3 has 14 residues. The CDR3 DNA reads TGTGCCAGCACAACTTGGCAGTCTAATTCACCCCTCCACTTT. Translating it yields CASTTWQSNSPLHF.

This chain links TRBV9 with TRBJ1-2; no clear D gene. Germline V gene lookup returns CDR1 SGDLS and CDR2 YYNGEE. Trimming left V 4 bases short and J 8 bases short, with 15 bases between. The CDR3 length is 13 residues. The CDR3 DNA reads TGTGCCAGCAGCCCCGACCTCGAGCAGGGCTACACCTTC. Translation gives CASSPDLEQGYTF.

Worth noting for this clone: An end of the junction does not agree with germline; a read error may underlie this. This chain links TRBV13 with TRBJ1-2, with 7 bases identical to TRBD1. In germline, CDR1 is PRHDT, CDR2 FYEKMQ (reference sequence). The CDR3 runs 13 residues. CDR3 sequence (DNA): TGTGCCAGCAGCGTAGGGACAGCGGTAGGCTACACCTTC. It is translated as CASSVGTAVGYTF.

This clone has more than one count but fewer than ten. This sequence joins TRBV5-4 and TRBJ1-6; weak D call: TRBD1 (6 bases). CDR1 is SGHNT and CDR2 is YYREEE in the germline V gene (reference sequence). The V and J ends lost 0 bases and 6 bases respectively, with 10 bases between them. CDR3 length equals 15 residues. In DNA, the CDR3 is TGTGCCAGCAGCTTGGCTCAGGGGTCTAATTCACCCCTCCACTTT. Encoded protein: CASSLAQGSNSPLHF. Based on the CDR3 plus reference TRBV5-4 and TRBJ1-6, the full variable domain is ETGVTQSPTHLIKTRGQQVTLRCSSQSGHNTVSWYQQALGQGPQFIFQYYREEENGRGNFPPRFSGLQFPNYSSELNVNALELDDSALYLCASSLAQGSNSPLHFGNGTRLTVT.

The chain recombines TRBV18 with TRBJ2-7, with 10 bases that match TRBD2. The junction had 3 bases not matched to a gene; V was cut back by 3 bases and J by 7 bases. Per germline, CDR1 KGHSH and CDR2 LQKENI. The CDR3 has 13 amino acids. CDR3 DNA sequence: TGTGCCAGCTCACCCCTAGCGGGGGTGGAGCAGTACTTC. It codes for CASSPLAGVEQYF.

The V call is TRBV6-6, the J call TRBJ2-2; D ambiguous. In germline, CDR1 is MNHNY, CDR2 SVGAGI (reference sequence). CDR3 length equals 15 residues. V lost 6 bases to trimming and J lost 1 base, with 12 bases between them. The DNA for the CDR3 is TGTGCCAGCAGACCGGGCTCCCGGAACACCGGGGAGCTGTTTTTT. Residues: CASRPGSRNTGELFF.

The sample holds a few counts of this clone. This chain connects TRBV5-4 to TRBJ1-2, with no clear D. The V gene lost 1 base and the J gene lost 0 bases, with 7 bases spanning the gap. The germline CDR1 and CDR2 sequences are SGHNT and YYREEE (reference sequence). CDR3 length: 14 amino acids. The CDR3 loop is CASSLWAANYGYTF. CDR3 sequence (DNA): TGTGCCAGCAGCTTGTGGGCGGCTAACTATGGCTACACCTTC.

The rearrangement joins TRBV19 to TRBJ2-4, with a weak D call TRBD2 (6 bases). The CDR3 extends over 14 amino acids. The V end lost 6 bases, the J end lost 1 base, and 10 bases lay between the germline ends. The germline V gene has CDR1 LNHDA and CDR2 SQIVND (reference sequence). CDR3 sequence reads: CASRGGQAKNIQYF. Written as DNA, the CDR3 is TGTGCCAGTAGGGGAGGTCAGGCCAAAAACATTCAGTACTTC.

The chain's CDR3 is CASSPDMQANYGYTF. The CDR3 nucleotides read TGCGCCAGCAGCCCGGACATGCAAGCTAACTATGGCTACACCTTC. The genes are TRBV5-1 and TRBJ1-2, with D possibly matching TRBD1 (5 bases). CDR1 SGHRS and CDR2 YFSETQ come from the germline V gene. V lost 4 bases and J 0 bases, leaving 13 bases between the germline ends. This CDR3 is built from 15 residues.

The chain combines TRBV7-9 with TRBJ2-1, with D unresolved. Germline-derived CDR1 and CDR2 are SEHNR and FQNEAQ (reference sequence). V lost 1 base and J 3 bases, leaving 4 bases between the germline ends. This CDR3 comprises 13 residues. CDR3 region: CASSLEVYNEQFF. CDR3 nucleotide sequence: TGTGCCAGCAGCTTAGAGGTCTACAATGAGCAGTTCTTC. The full variable domain, in which reference TRBV7-9 and TRBJ2-1 provide the parts outside the CDR3, is DTGVSQNPRHKITKRGQNVTFRCDPISEHNRLYWYRQTLGQGPEFLTYFQNEAQLEKSRLLSDRFSAERPKGSFSTLEIQRTEQGDSAMYLCASSLEVYNEQFFGPGTRLTVL.